Each of the 10 T cell receptor beta chains below was sequenced from the same sample in a study of T cells in Graves' hyperthyroidism and ophthalmopathy. Researchers amplified the TCR beta CDR3 regions from RNA transcripts. Carried out on the TCR CDR3, a first-round RT-PCR used the HTBI primer set. From the multiplex PCR reads, TCRdb called clonotypes with MiXCR, one entry per CDR3 protein. The table has under 650,000 distinct CDR3 sequences, 15% to 20% seen once; the top ten hold 3.5% to 4%. Source material: blood. The receptors were gathered from a woman aged 25 to 45 with Graves' hyperthyroidism.

This clonotype was seen repeatedly, ten times or more. This chain connects TRBV12-5 to TRBJ2-3; 12 bases map to TRBD2. V trimming: 5 bases; J trimming: 6 bases; junction bases outside the gene matches: 9. Germline CDR1 and CDR2: LGHNT and FRNRAP. This CDR3 is 16 amino acids long. CDR3: CASGNPGLAGMDTQYF. CDR3 DNA: TGTGCTAGTGGTAACCCAGGACTAGCGGGAATGGATACGCAGTATTTT.

The chain combines TRBV27 with TRBJ1-5; 9 nucleotides agree with TRBD1. Germline CDR1 and CDR2: MNHEY and SMNVEV (reference sequence). The CDR3 contains 14 residues. V trimming: 6 bases; J trimming: 9 bases; junction bases outside the gene matches: 9. The DNA of the CDR3 is TGTGCCAGCAGCCGGACAGGGGAAATAGGGCCCCAGCATTTT. This gives the protein CASSRTGEIGPQHF.

This clonotype came up a few times. A read error may produce the germline difference seen at one junction end. This rearrangement joins TRBV7-9 to TRBJ2-2, with 7 nucleotides matching TRBD1. The CDR3 spans 15 residues. The germline V gene has CDR1 SEHNR and CDR2 FQNEAQ (reference sequence). For the CDR3, the DNA is TGTGCCAGCAGCTACAGGGGCGGGTACCCCGGAGAGCTGTTTTTT. It codes for CASSYRGGYPGELFF. Supplemented by reference TRBV7-9 and TRBJ2-2, the full variable domain reads DTGVSQNPRHKITKRGQNVTFRCDPISEHNRLYWYRQTLGQGPEFLTYFQNEAQLEKSRLLSDRFSAERPKGSFSTLEIQRTEQGDSAMYLCASSYRGGYPGELFFGEGSRLTVL.

This clonotype was detected ten times or more. The chain combines TRBV3-1 with TRBJ2-5, with D possibly matching TRBD2 (6 bases). Per the germline V gene, CDR1 is LGHDT and CDR2 is YNNKEL (reference sequence). With 0 bases removed from V and 0 bases from J, the gap between germline ends came to 8 bases. The CDR3 has 15 residues. For the CDR3, the DNA is TGTGCCAGCAGCCAAGATCGCGGGGACCAAGAGACCCAGTACTTC. This sequence encodes CASSQDRGDQETQYF.

This clonotype was observed many times. V usage is TRBV15 and J usage is TRBJ2-1; 9 nucleotides line up with TRBD1. The CDR3 is 14 amino acids. Trimming cost V 6 bases and J 7 bases; bases outside gene matches: 7. Germline V gene data show CDR1 as LNHNV and CDR2 as YYDKDF (reference sequence). CDR3 sequence (DNA): TGTGCCACCAGTCAACAGGGGGCCAATAATGAGCAGTTCTTC. This translates into CATSQQGANNEQFF.

This clonotype was observed many times. The V call is TRBV12-3 or TRBV12-4, the J call TRBJ1-1, with D unresolved. V dropped 5 bases and J dropped 5 bases, with 12 bases sitting between them. The CDR3 totals 13 residues. The CDR3 spells CASSRYSGTEAFF. CDR3 nucleotide sequence: TGTGCCAGCAGTCGATATAGTGGGACTGAAGCTTTCTTT.

This rearrangement joins TRBV19 to TRBJ2-7; 9 positions match TRBD1. The CDR3 length is 15 residues. The V segment lost 5 bases and the J segment 4 bases; nucleotides outside the gene matches: 9. From germline, CDR1 is LNHDA and CDR2 SQIVND (reference sequence). The CDR3 spells CASSAGQGGMYEQYF. The DNA for the CDR3 is TGTGCCAGTAGTGCGGGACAGGGAGGGATGTACGAGCAGTACTTC.

The gene calls are TRBV6-1 and TRBJ1-1; no firm D call. The CDR3 extends over 12 amino acids. Deletions cut 8 bases from V and 0 bases from J, with 7 bases between. Germline lookup yields CDR1 MNHNS and CDR2 SASEGT. CDR3 protein: CASENLNTEAFF. The CDR3 DNA sequence: TGTGCCAGCGAGAACTTGAACACTGAAGCTTTCTTT.

This clonotype was observed at least ten times. The chain has TRBV6-2 or TRBV6-3 and TRBJ2-7; D is ambiguous. This CDR3 spans 13 amino acids. CDR1 and CDR2 (germline): MNHEY, SVGEGT. Deletions cut 6 bases from V and 1 base from J, with 10 bases between. The CDR3: CASSSVISYEQYF. CDR3 nucleotide sequence: TGTGCCAGCAGCTCTGTAATTTCCTACGAGCAGTACTTC.

The V and J genes are TRBV2 and TRBJ2-2, with D unresolved. From germline, CDR1 is SNHLY and CDR2 FYNNEI. V lost 5 bases and J lost 2, with 9 bases in between. The CDR3 contains 14 residues. Written as DNA, the CDR3 is TGTGCCAGCAGTCCCACGACCAACACCGGGGAGCTGTTTTTT. It encodes CASSPTTNTGELFF.